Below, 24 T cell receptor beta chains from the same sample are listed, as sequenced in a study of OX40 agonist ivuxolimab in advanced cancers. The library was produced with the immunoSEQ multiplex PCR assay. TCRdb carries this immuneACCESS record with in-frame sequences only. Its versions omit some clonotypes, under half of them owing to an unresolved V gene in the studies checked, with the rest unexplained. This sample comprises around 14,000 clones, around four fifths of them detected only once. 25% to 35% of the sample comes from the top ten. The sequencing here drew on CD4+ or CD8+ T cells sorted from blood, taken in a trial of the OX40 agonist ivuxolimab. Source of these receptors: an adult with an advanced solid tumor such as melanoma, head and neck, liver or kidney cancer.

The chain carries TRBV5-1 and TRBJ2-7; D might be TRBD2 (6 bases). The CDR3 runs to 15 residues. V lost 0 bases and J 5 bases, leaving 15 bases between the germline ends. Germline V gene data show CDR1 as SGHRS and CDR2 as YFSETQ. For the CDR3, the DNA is TGCGCCAGCAGCTTGGAAAGACAGCGGGTAGACGAGCAGTACTTC. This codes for CASSLERQRVDEQYF.

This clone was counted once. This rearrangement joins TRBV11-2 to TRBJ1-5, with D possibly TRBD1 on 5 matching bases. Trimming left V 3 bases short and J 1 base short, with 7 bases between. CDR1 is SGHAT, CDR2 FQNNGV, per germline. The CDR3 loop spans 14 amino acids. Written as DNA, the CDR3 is TGTGCCAGCAGCTTGTGGGGGAGCAATCAGCCCCAGCATTTT. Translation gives CASSLWGSNQPQHF.

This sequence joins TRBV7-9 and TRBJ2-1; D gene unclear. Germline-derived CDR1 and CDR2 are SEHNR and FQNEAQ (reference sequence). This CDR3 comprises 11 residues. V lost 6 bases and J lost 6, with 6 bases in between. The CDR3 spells CASRAGNEQFF. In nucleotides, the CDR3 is TGTGCCAGCAGGGCCGGCAATGAGCAGTTCTTC.

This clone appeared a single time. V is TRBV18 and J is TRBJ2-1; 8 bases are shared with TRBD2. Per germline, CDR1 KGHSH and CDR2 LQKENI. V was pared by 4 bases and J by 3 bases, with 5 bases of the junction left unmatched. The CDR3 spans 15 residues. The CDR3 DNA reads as TGTGCCAGCTCACTCGGGACTAGGCGCTACAATGAGCAGTTCTTC. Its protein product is CASSLGTRRYNEQFF.

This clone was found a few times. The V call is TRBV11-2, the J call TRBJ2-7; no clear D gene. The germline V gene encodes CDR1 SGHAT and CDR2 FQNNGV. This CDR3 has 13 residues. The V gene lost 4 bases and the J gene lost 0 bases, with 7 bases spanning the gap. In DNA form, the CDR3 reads TGTGCCAGCAGCTCCGAGGACTCCTACGAGCAGTACTTC. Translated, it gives CASSSEDSYEQYF. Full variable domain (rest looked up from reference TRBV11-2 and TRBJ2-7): EAGVAQSPRYKIIEKRQSVAFWCNPISGHATLYWYQQILGQGPKLLIQFQNNGVVDDSQLPKDRFSAERLKGVDSTLKIQPAKLEDSAVYLCASSSEDSYEQYFGPGTRLTVT.

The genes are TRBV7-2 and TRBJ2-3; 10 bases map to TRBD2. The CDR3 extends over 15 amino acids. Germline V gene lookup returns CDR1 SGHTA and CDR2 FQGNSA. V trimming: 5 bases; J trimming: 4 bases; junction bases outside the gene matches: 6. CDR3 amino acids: CASSNEGLAPDTQYF. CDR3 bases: TGTGCCAGCAGCAACGAGGGACTAGCGCCAGATACGCAGTATTTT.

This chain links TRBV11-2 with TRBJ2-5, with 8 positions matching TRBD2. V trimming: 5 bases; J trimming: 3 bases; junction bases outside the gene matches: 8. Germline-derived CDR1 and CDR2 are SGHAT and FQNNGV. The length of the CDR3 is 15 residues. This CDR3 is CASSHGTSREETQYF. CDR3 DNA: TGTGCCAGCAGCCACGGGACTAGTCGAGAAGAGACCCAGTACTTC.

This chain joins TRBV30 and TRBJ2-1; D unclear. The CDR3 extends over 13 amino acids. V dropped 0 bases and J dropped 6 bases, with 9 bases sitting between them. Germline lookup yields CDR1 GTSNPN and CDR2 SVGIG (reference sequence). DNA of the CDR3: TGTGCCTGGAGTGTTACTCAAGTCAATGAGCAGTTCTTC. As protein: CAWSVTQVNEQFF.

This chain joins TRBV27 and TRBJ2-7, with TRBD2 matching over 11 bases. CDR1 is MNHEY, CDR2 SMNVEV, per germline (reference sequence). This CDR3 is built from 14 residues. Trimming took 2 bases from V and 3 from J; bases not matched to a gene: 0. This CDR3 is CASSLGTSGYEQYF. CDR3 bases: TGTGCCAGCAGTTTAGGGACTAGCGGCTACGAGCAGTACTTC.

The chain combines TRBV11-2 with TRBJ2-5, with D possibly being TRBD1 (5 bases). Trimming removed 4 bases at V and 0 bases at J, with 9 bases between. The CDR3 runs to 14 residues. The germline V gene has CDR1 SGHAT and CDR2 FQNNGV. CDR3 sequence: CASSSDRYQETQYF. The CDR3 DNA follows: TGTGCCAGCAGCTCAGACAGATACCAAGAGACCCAGTACTTC.

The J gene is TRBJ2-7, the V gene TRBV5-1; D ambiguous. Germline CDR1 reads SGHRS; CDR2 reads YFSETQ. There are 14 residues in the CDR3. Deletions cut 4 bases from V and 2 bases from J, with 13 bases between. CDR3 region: CASSATDEAYEQYF. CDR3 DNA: TGCGCCAGCAGCGCAACGGACGAAGCCTACGAGCAGTACTTC. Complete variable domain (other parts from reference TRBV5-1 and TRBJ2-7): KAGVTQTPRYLIKTRGQQVTLSCSPISGHRSVSWYQQTPGQGLQFLFEYFSETQRNKGNFPGRFSGRQFSNSRSEMNVSTLELGDSALYLCASSATDEAYEQYFGPGTRLTVT.

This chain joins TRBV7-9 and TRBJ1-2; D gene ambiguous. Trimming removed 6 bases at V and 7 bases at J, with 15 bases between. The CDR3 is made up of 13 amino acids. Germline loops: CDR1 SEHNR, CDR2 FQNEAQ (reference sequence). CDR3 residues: CASSEAWAGGYTF. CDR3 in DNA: TGTGCCAGCAGTGAAGCGTGGGCAGGTGGCTACACCTTC.

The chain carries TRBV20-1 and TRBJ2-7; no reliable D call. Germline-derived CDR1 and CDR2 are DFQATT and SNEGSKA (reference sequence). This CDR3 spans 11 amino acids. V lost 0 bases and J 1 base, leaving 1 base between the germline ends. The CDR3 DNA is TGCAGTGCTAGAGATTCCTACGAGCAGTACTTC. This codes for CSARDSYEQYF.

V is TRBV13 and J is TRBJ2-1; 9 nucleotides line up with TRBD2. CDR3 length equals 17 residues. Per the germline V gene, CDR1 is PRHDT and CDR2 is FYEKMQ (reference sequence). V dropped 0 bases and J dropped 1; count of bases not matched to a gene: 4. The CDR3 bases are TGTGCCAGCAGCTTAGGCCTTCTAGCGGGATCCTACAATGAGCAGTTCTTC. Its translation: CASSLGLLAGSYNEQFF.

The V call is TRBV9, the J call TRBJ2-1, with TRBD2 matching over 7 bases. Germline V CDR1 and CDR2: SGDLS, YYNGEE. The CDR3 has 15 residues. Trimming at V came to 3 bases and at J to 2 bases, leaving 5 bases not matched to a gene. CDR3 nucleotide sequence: TGTGCCAGCAGCGCCTCTGGACTAGCCTACAATGAGCAGTTCTTC. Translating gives CASSASGLAYNEQFF.

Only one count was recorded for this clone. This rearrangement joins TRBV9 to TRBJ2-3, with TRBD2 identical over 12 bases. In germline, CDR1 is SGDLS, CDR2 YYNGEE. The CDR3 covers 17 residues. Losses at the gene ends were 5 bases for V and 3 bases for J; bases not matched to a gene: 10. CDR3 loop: CASRRTSGARTTDTQYF. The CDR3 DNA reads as TGTGCCAGCAGGAGGACTAGCGGGGCGCGGACTACAGATACGCAGTATTTT.

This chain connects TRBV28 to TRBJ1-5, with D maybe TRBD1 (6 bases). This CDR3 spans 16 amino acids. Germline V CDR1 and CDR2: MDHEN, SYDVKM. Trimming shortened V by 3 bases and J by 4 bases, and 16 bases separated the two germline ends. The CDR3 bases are TGTGCCAGCAGTTTTTTCCCAGGGGTAGAGAATCAGCCCCAGCATTTT. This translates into CASSFFPGVENQPQHF.

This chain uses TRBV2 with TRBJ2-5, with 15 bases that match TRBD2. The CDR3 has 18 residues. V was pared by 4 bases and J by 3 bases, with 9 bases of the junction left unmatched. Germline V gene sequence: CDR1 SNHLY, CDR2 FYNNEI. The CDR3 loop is CASSVWTSGRATEETQYF. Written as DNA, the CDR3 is TGTGCCAGCAGTGTATGGACTAGCGGGAGGGCCACGGAAGAGACCCAGTACTTC.

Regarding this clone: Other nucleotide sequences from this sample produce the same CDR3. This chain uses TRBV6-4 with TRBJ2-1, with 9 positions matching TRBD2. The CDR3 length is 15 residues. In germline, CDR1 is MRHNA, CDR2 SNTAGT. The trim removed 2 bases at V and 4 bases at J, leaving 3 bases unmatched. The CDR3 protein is CASSDSSGSYNEQFF. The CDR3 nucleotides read TGTGCCAGCAGTGACAGTAGCGGGAGTTACAATGAGCAGTTCTTC.

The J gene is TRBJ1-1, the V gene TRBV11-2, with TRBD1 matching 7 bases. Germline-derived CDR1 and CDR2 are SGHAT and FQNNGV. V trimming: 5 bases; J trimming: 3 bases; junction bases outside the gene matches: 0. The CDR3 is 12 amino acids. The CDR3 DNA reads TGTGCCAGCAGCCAGGGGGACACTGAAGCTTTCTTT. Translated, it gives CASSQGDTEAFF. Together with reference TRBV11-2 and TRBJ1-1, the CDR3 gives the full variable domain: EAGVAQSPRYKIIEKRQSVAFWCNPISGHATLYWYQQILGQGPKLLIQFQNNGVVDDSQLPKDRFSAERLKGVDSTLKIQPAKLEDSAVYLCASSQGDTEAFFGQGTRLTVV.

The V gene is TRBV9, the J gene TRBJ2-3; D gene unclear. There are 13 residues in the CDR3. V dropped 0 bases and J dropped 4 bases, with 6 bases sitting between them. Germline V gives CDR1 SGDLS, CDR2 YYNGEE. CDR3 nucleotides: TGTGCCAGCAGCGTAGCCCCCCCAGATACGCAGTATTTT. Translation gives CASSVAPPDTQYF.

CDR3 nucleotide sequence: TGTGCCAGCAGCTGGACCACTCTGAACACTGAAGCTTTCTTT. It is translated as CASSWTTLNTEAFF. The chain couples TRBV7-9 to TRBJ1-1; the D is unclear. Germline CDR1 SEHNR, CDR2 FQNEAQ (reference sequence). The V end was cut by 4 bases, the J end by 0 bases, with 9 bases between. This CDR3 spans 14 amino acids.

CDR3 coding DNA: TGTGCCACCAGCAGTCCAGCAAGCTCTGGGGCCAACGTCCTGACTTTC. It is translated as CATSSPASSGANVLTF. This chain joins TRBV15 and TRBJ2-6; D ambiguous. Germline CDR1 LNHNV, CDR2 YYDKDF (reference sequence). The CDR3 runs 16 residues. With 3 bases removed from V and 0 bases from J, the gap between germline ends came to 9 bases.

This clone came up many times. This CDR3 reads CASSPSSNHEQYF. Here the CDR3 DNA reads TGTGCCAGCAGCCCCTCTAGCAACCACGAGCAGTACTTC. The chain links TRBV7-8 to TRBJ2-7; tentative D call: TRBD2 (5 bases). Germline CDR1 reads SGHVS; CDR2 reads FQNEAQ. V was clipped by 5 bases and J by 5 bases, with 13 bases between them. CDR3 length: 13 amino acids.